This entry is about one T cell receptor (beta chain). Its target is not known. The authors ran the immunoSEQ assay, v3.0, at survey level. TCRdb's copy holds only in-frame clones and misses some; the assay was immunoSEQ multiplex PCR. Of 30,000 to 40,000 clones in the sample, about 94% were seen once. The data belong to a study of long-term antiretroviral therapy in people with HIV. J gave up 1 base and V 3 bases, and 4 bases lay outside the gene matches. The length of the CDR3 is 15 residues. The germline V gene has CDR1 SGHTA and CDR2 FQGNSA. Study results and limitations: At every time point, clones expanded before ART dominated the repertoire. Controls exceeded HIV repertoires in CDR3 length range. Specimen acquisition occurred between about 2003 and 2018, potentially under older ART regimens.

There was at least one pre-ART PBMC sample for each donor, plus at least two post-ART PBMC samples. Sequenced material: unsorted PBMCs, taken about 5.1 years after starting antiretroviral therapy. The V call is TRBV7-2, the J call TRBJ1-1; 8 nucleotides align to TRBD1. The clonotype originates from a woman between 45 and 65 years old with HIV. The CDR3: CASSFAGTGNTEAFF. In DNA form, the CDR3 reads TGTGCCAGCAGCTTCGCCGGGACAGGGAACACTGAAGCTTTCTTT.